This entry lists 7 T cell receptor beta chains sequenced from one sample in a study of T-cell reconstitution after alpha-beta-depleted transplantation in children. Researchers prepared the TCRbeta library using unique molecular identifiers, the study reports. TCRdb re-derived calls from the PCR reads in MiXCR, one entry per CDR3 protein. Here the sample spans 150,000 to 250,000 distinct CDR3 sequences, approximately 6% being singletons. This specimen was PBMCs, taken before TCRalphabeta/CD19-depleted stem cell transplant. These TCRs come from a girl under three years old with combined immunodeficiency, due to receive a stem cell transplant.

This clonotype has a count of ten or more. The rearrangement joins TRBV28 to TRBJ1-3; D ambiguous. Trimming took off 6 bases at V and 0 bases at J, with 15 bases between the two ends. The CDR3 is made up of 16 amino acids. Germline V gives CDR1 MDHEN, CDR2 SYDVKM. The DNA of the CDR3 is TGTGCCAGCAGACACACAGAAGCTCACTCTGGAAACACCATATATTTT. The encoded protein is CASRHTEAHSGNTIYF.

This clonotype was detected ten times or more. This chain connects TRBV4-1 to TRBJ2-4; no definite D call. Germline values: CDR1 MGHRA, CDR2 YSYEKL. V was pared by 1 base and J by 3 bases, with 7 bases between. This CDR3 contains 14 residues. DNA of the CDR3: TGCGCCAGCAGCCAAGGTCCTGGCAAAAACATTCAGTACTTC. It encodes CASSQGPGKNIQYF.

This clonotype showed up many times. The chain has TRBV6-2 or TRBV6-3 and TRBJ2-1, with TRBD2 matching 13 bases. Per the germline V gene, CDR1 is MNHEY and CDR2 is SVGEGT. V gave up 5 bases and J gave up 6 bases; unmatched junction bases: 4. The length of the CDR3 is 15 residues. This CDR3 is CASSGLAGDPNEQFF. The CDR3 DNA follows: TGTGCCAGCAGTGGACTAGCGGGGGATCCCAATGAGCAGTTCTTC.

This clonotype was seen many times. The V call is TRBV7-3, the J call TRBJ2-1, with a tentative D call TRBD2 (6 bases). This CDR3 has 14 residues. Looked up from germline, CDR1 is SGHTA and CDR2 is FQGTGA. Deletions cut 5 bases from V and 5 bases from J, with 13 bases between. The CDR3 coding sequence is TGTGCCAGCAGCCAATTCGGCGGGAACAATGAGCAGTTCTTC. Its translation is CASSQFGGNNEQFF. The full variable domain, completed using reference TRBV7-3 and TRBJ2-1, is GAGVSQTPSNKVTEKGKYVELRCDPISGHTALYWYRQSLGQGPEFLIYFQGTGAADDSGLPNDRFFAVRPEGSVSTLKIQRTERGDSAVYLCASSQFGGNNEQFFGPGTRLTVL.

This clonotype came up many times. The chain uses TRBV27 and TRBJ2-7, with TRBD1 as a possible D gene (6 bases). The CDR3 extends over 16 amino acids. Germline CDR1 MNHEY, CDR2 SMNVEV (reference sequence). V was cut by 8 bases and J by 3 bases, with 23 bases left in between. This CDR3 is CASSPPLQGAFYEQYF. DNA for the CDR3: TGTGCCAGCTCCCCGCCCCTACAGGGCGCCTTCTACGAGCAGTACTTC.

This clonotype has a count of ten or more. This sequence joins TRBV10-2 and TRBJ2-2; 9 nucleotides align to TRBD1. CDR3 length: 15 amino acids. After removal of 4 bases from V and 2 bases from J, the junction contained 2 bases not matched to a gene. Germline CDR1 WSHSY, CDR2 SAAADI. The DNA of the CDR3 is TGCGCCAGCAGTGGACAGGGGGGTAACACCGGGGAGCTGTTTTTT. It is translated as CASSGQGGNTGELFF.

In its sample, this clonotype was seen many times. The chain is built from TRBV18 and TRBJ2-3; 9 bases line up with TRBD2. V lost 1 base, J lost 0 bases, and 5 bases stayed unmatched. CDR1 and CDR2 (germline): KGHSH, LQKENI. The CDR3 contains 17 residues. The CDR3 sequence is CASSPLDSGRSTDTQYF. Written as DNA, the CDR3 is TGTGCCAGCTCACCACTGGATAGCGGGAGAAGCACAGATACGCAGTATTTT.